The subject of this entry is one TCR beta chain. Its target is not known. This specimen comes from a study of response to subunit inactivated influenza vaccine. TCRdb reprocessed the RT-PCR reads with MiXCR, giving one entry per CDR3 protein. The sample holds hundreds of thousands of distinct CDR3 sequences, under 9% seen once. The study's findings and limits: Each seasonal flu vaccination may recruit only limited new T cells, authors suggested.

This CDR3 has 16 amino acids. After removal of 5 bases from V and 0 bases from J, the junction contained 7 bases not matched to a gene. Germline V gene sequence: CDR1 KGHSH, CDR2 LQKENI. The sequence was obtained from a man aged 50 to 69 who received an inactivated influenza vaccine. The material sequenced was PBMCs from blood, taken 23 months after vaccination. V and J are TRBV18 and TRBJ2-3; 8 positions agree with TRBD2. CDR3 amino acids: CASSTSGLSSTDTQYF. The CDR3 nucleotides read TGTGCCAGCTCAACTAGCGGACTGTCTAGCACAGATACGCAGTATTTT.